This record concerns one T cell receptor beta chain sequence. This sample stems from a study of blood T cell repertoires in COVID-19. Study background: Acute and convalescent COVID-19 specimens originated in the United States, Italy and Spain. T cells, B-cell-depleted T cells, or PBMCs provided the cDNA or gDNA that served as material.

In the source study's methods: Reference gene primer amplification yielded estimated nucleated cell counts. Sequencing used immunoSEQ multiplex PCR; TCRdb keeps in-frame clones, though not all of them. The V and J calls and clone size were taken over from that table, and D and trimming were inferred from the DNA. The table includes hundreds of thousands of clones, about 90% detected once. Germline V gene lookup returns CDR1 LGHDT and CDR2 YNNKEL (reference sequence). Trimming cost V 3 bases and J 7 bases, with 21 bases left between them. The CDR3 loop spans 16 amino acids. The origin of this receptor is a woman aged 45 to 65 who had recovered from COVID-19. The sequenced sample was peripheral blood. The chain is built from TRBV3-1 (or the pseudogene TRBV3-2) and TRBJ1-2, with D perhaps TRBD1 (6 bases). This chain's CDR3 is CASSQPTGSRQSGYTF. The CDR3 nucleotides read TGTGCCAGCAGCCAGCCAACAGGGTCCCGACAATCTGGCTACACCTTC.